This TCR beta chain came from a study of shared clonotypes between healthy human individuals. Findings of the study overall: Richness estimates generally favored naive over memory subsets.

About this clone: Its antigen is not known.

Investigators divided CD4+ cells into CD45RA+ naive and CD45RA-negative memory subsets. The CDR3 totals 14 residues. Assay used: immunoSEQ multiplex PCR; TCRdb lists only in-frame clones, some missing. Of hundreds of thousands of clones listed, 60% to 75% are singletons. Sequences were obtained from memory CD4+ T cells sorted from blood. The subset denotes: CD45RA-negative fraction. The source is a young woman in good health. V is TRBV21-1 and J is TRBJ2-5; the table's D call TRBD1 went unverified against the DNA. TRBV21-1 is a documented pseudogene. The CDR3 loop reads CASSKVSSQETQYF. The CDR3 DNA reads as TGTGCCAGCAGCAAAGTGTCCAGCCAAGAGACCCAGTACTTC.